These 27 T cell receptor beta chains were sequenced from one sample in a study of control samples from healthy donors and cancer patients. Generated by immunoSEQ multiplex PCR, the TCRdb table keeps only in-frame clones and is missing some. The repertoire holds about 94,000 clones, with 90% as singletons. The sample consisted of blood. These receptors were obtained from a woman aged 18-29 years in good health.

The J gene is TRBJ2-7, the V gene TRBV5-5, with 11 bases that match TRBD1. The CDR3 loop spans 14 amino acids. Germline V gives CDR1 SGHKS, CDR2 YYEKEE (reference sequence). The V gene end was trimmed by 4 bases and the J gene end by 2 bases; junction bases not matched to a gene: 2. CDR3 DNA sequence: TGTGCCAGCAGCCCGGGACAGGGGGCCTACGAGCAGTACTTC. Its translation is CASSPGQGAYEQYF.

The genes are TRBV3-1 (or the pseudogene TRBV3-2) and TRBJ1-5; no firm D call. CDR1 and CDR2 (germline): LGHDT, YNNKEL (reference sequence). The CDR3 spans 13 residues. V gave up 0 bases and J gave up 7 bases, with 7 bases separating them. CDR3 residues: CASSQDQRQPQHF. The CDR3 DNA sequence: TGTGCCAGCAGCCAAGATCAGCGACAGCCCCAGCATTTT.

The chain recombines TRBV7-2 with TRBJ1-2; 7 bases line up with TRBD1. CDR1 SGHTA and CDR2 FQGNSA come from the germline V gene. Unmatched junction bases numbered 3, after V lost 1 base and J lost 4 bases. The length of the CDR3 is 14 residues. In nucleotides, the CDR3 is TGTGCCAGCAGCTTAGTAGGGGGCCGCTATGGCTACACCTTC. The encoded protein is CASSLVGGRYGYTF.

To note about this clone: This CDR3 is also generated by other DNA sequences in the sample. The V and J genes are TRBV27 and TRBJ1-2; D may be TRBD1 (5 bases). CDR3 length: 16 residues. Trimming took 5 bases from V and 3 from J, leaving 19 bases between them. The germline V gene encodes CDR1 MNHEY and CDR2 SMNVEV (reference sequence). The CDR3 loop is CASSGISSGTYYGYTF. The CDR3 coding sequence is TGTGCCAGCAGTGGAATAAGCTCCGGGACTTACTATGGCTACACCTTC.

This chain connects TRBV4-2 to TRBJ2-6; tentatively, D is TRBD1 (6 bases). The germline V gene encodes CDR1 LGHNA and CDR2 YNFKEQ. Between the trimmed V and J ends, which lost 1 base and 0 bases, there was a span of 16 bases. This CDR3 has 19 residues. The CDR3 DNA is TGTGCCAGCAGCCAAGCTGGACAGCCAGTGATCTCTGGGGCCAACGTCCTGACTTTC. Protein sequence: CASSQAGQPVISGANVLTF.

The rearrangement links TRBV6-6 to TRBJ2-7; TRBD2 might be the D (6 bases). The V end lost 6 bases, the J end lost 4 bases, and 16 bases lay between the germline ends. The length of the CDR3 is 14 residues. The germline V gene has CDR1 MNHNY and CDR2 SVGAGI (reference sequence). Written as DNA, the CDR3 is TGTGCCAGCAGCCCCTCAGGACTAAATTACGAGCAGTACTTC. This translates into CASSPSGLNYEQYF.

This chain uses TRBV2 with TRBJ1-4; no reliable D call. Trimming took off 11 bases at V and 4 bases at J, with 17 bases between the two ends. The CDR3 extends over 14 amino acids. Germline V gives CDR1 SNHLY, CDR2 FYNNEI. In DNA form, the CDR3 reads TGTGCCGCCGAGACTGGATCGCGTAATGAAAAACTGTTTTTT. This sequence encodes CAAETGSRNEKLFF.

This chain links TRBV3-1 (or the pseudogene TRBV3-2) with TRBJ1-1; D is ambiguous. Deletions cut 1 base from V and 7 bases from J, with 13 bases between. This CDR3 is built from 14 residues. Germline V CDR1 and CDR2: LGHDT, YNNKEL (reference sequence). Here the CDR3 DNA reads TGTGCCAGCAGCCAAGTGGCTGGAACTGGTGAAGCTTTCTTT. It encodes CASSQVAGTGEAFF.

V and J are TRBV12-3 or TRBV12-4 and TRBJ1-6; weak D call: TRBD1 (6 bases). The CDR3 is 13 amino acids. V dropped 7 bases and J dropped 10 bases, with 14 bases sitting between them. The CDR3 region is CASNQGMGSPLHF. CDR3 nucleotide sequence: TGTGCCAGCAACCAGGGGATGGGGTCACCCCTCCACTTT.

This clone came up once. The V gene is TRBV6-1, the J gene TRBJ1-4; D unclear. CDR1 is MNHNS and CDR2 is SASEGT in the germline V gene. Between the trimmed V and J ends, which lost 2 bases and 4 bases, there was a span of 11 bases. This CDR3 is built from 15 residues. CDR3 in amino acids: CASSEWVVDNEKLFF. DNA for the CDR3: TGTGCCAGCAGTGAATGGGTAGTGGATAATGAAAAACTGTTTTTT.

This CDR3 reads CASSPLRGLAGETSTDTQYF. As DNA, the CDR3 is TGTGCCAGCTCACCACTCAGGGGACTAGCGGGGGAGACTAGCACAGATACGCAGTATTTT. The V and J genes are TRBV18 and TRBJ2-3, with 14 bases that match TRBD2. The J segment lost 0 bases and the V segment lost 1 base, leaving 9 bases of the junction unmatched. The CDR3 is 20 amino acids. Germline CDR1 and CDR2: KGHSH and LQKENI. Looking up the rest from reference TRBV18 and TRBJ2-3 gives the full variable domain: NAGVMQNPRHLVRRRGQEARLRCSPMKGHSHVYWYRQLPEEGLKFMVYLQKENIIDESGMPKERFSAEFPKEGPSILRIQQVVRGDSAAYFCASSPLRGLAGETSTDTQYFGPGTRLTVL.

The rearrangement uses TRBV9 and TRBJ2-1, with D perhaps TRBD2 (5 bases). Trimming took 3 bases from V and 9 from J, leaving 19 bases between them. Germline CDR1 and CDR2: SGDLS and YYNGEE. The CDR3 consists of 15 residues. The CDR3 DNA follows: TGTGCCAGCAGCGCCGAGGGCGGGTCCCTGGGTGAGCAGTTCTTC. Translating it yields CASSAEGGSLGEQFF.

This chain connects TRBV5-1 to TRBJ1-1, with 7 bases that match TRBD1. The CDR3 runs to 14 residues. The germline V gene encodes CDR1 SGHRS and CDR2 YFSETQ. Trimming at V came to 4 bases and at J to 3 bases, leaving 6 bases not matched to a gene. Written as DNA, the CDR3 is TGCGCCAGCAGCCAGACAGGGCGGCACACTGAAGCTTTCTTT. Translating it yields CASSQTGRHTEAFF.

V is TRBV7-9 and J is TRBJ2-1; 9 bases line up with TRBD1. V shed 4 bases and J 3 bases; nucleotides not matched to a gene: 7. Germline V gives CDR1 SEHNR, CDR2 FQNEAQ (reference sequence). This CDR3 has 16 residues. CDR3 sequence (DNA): TGTGCCAGCAGCTCTCCCGGGACAGGGTACTACAATGAGCAGTTCTTC. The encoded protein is CASSSPGTGYYNEQFF.

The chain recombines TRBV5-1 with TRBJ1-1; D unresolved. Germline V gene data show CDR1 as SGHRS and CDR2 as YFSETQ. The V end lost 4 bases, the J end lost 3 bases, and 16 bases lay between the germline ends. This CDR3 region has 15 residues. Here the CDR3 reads CASSILGRADTEAFF. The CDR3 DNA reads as TGCGCCAGCAGCATTCTGGGGAGGGCTGACACTGAAGCTTTCTTT. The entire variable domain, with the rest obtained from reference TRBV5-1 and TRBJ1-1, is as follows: KAGVTQTPRYLIKTRGQQVTLSCSPISGHRSVSWYQQTPGQGLQFLFEYFSETQRNKGNFPGRFSGRQFSNSRSEMNVSTLELGDSALYLCASSILGRADTEAFFGQGTRLTVV.

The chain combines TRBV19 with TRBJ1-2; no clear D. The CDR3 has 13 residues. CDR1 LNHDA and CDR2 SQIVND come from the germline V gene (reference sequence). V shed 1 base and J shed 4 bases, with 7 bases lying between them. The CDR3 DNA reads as TGTGCCAGTAGTATAGGCAGATTCTATGGCTACACCTTC. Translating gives CASSIGRFYGYTF. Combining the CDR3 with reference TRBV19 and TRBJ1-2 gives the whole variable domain DGGITQSPKYLFRKEGQNVTLSCEQNLNHDAMYWYRQDPGQGLRLIYYSQIVNDFQKGDIAEGYSVSREKKESFPLTVTSAQKNPTAFYLCASSIGRFYGYTFGSGTRLTVV.

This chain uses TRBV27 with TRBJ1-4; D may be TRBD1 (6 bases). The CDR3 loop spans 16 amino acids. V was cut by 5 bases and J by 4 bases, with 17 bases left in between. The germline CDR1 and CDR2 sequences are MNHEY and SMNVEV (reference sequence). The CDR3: CASSTSPGAINEKLFF. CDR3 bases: TGTGCCAGCAGTACCTCCCCAGGGGCGATTAATGAAAAACTGTTTTTT.

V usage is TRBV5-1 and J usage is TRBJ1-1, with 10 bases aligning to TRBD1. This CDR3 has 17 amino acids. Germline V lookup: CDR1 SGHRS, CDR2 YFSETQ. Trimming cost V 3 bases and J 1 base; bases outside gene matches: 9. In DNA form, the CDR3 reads TGCGCCAGCAGCTCTCGACAGGGGGCTTTGGGGAACACTGAAGCTTTCTTT. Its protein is CASSSRQGALGNTEAFF.

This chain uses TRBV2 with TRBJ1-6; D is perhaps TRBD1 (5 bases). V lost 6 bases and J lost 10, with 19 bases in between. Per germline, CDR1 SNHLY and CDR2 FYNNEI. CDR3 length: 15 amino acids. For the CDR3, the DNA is TGTGCCAGCAGCCCCAATTCAATCGGGGGATCACCCCTCCACTTT. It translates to CASSPNSIGGSPLHF.

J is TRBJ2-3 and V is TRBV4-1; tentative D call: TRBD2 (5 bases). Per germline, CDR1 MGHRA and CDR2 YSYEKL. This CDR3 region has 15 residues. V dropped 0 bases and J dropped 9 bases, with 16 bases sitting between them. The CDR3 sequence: CASSQDSGSRWTQYF. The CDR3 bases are TGCGCCAGCAGCCAAGATTCGGGGTCGAGATGGACGCAGTATTTT.

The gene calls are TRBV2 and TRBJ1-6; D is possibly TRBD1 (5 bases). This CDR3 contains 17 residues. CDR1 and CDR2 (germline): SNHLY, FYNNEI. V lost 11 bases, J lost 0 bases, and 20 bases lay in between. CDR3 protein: CAGHGALSGSYNSPLHF. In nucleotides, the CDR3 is TGTGCCGGCCATGGGGCCTTAAGCGGCTCCTATAATTCACCCCTCCACTTT.

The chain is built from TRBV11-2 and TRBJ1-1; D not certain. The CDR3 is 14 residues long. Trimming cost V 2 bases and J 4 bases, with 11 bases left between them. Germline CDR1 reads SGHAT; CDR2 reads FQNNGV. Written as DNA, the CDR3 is TGTGCCAGCAGCTTACAACAACGGGGCACTGAAGCTTTCTTT. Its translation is CASSLQQRGTEAFF.

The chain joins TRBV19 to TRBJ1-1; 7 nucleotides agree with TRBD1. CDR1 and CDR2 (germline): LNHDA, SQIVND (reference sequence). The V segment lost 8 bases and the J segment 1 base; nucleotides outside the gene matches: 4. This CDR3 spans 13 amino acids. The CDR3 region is CASARQGNTEAFF. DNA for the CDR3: TGTGCCAGTGCACGACAGGGGAACACTGAAGCTTTCTTT.

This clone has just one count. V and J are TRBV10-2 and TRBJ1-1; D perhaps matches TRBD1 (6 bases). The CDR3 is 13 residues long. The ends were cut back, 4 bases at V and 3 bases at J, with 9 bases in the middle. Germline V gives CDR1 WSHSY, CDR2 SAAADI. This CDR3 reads CASSATGYTEAFF. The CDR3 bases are TGCGCCAGCAGTGCAACAGGGTACACTGAAGCTTTCTTT.

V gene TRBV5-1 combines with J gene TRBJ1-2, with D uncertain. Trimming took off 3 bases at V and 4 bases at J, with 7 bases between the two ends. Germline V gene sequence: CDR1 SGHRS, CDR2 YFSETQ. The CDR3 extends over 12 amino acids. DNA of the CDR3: TGCGCCAGCAGCTACGGCGGCTATGGCTACACCTTC. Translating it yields CASSYGGYGYTF.

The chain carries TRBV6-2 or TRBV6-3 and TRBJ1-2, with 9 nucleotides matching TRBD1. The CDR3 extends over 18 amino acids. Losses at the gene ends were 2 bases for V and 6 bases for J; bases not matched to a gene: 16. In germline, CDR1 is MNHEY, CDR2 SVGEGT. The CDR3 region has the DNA TGTGCCAGCAGTTACCCCATGACAGGGGGAGAGGGCTTGGATGGCTACACCTTC. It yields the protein CASSYPMTGGEGLDGYTF.

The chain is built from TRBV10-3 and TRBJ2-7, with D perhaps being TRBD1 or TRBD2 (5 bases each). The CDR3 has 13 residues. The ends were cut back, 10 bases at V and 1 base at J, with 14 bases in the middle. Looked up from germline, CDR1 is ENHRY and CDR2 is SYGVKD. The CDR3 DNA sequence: TGTGCCACCCGGGACCTTCCTTCCTACGAGCAGTACTTC. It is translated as CATRDLPSYEQYF.